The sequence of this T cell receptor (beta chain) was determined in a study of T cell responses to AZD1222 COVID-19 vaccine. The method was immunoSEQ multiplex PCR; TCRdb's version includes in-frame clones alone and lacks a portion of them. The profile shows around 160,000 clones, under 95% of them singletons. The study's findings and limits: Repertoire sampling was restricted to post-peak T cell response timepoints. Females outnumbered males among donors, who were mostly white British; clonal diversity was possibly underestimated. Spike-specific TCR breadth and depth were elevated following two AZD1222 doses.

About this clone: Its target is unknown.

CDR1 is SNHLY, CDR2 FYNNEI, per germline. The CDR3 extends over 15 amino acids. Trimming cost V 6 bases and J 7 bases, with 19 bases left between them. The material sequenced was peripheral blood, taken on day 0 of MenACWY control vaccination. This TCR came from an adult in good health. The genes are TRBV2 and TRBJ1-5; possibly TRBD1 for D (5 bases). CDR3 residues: CASSSPGRVEQPQHF. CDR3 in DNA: TGTGCCAGCAGCTCCCCAGGGAGGGTCGAACAGCCCCAGCATTTT.